This TCR beta chain was identified in a study of T cell responses to AZD1222 COVID-19 vaccine. The study, taken as a whole, reports: Researchers report vaccine-associated CD4 TCRs spanning spike, with dominance at 160-218 and 743-854. Increased Spike-specific TCR breadth and depth were observed after two AZD1222 doses. White British donors predominated, females outnumbered males, and clonal diversity was possibly underestimated.

Trimming left V 1 base short and J 4 bases short, with 13 bases between. The germline V gene has CDR1 SGHTA and CDR2 FQGNSA. The length of the CDR3 is 15 residues. About this clone: Its target is not known.

The method was immunoSEQ multiplex PCR; TCRdb's version includes in-frame clones alone and lacks a portion of them. This table holds approximately 130,000 clones, about 90% found once. This TCR was recovered from an adult in good health. The chain links TRBV7-2 to TRBJ1-1; D is uncertain. This specimen was peripheral blood, taken on day 0 of AZD1222 vaccination. CDR3 sequence: CASSLEGRFSTEAFF. DNA for the CDR3: TGTGCCAGCAGCTTAGAGGGCAGATTCTCCACTGAAGCTTTCTTT.